This TCR beta chain was found in a study of blood T cells in healthy people across ages. A J-beta primer mix and a sample-barcoded 5' primer were used in a second PCR of about 6 to 12 cycles. Every cDNA molecule carried a tag from a template-switch adaptor bearing 12 random nucleotides. MiXCR, applied by TCRdb to the 5' RACE reads, yields one record per CDR3 protein. The top ten hold about 3% of the sample, which has about 780,000 distinct CDR3 sequences, roughly 26% seen once. This CDR3 comprises 16 residues. Germline V CDR1 and CDR2: SGHNT, YENEEA. This clonotype has more than one count but fewer than ten. Its antigen is not known. Study findings and constraints: It was found that TCR beta diversity correlated strongly with the percentage of naive T cells.

These data were also filed under a second study, of T cells of mothers and their children. As reported in that work: All donors were healthy and Caucasian; they were three mothers and their six children.

The sequenced material came from blood. The source of this sequence is a boy younger than 18 in good health. The chain couples TRBV11-3 to TRBJ2-5, with TRBD1 matching 8 bases. The tail of the sequence fits TRBJ2-1 better, so the J call may be wrong. The CDR3 DNA reads as TGTGCCAGCAGCTTAGCTGCCAGGGGGCGGAACAATGAGCAGTTCTTC. It codes for CASSLAARGRNNEQFF.